The rows below give T cell receptor beta chains drawn from one sample of a study of breast tumors, draining lymph nodes, adjacent tissues. A single record per CDR3 protein comes from TCRdb applying MiXCR to the multiplex PCR reads. The table records 150,000 to 250,000 distinct CDR3 sequences, 31% of them present only once. What was sequenced was axillary lymph node tissue. The source of these receptors is a female donor with breast cancer. Some clones in this sample may be carry-over from other donors' samples. The CDR3 runs from the conserved cysteine through the conserved F or W. Fields, in order: J gene, D gene, V gene, clone size, CDR3 protein, CDR3 DNA. A D gene is named only where the DNA matches it firmly. Size values are once, few and many counts, or a class for expanded clones, and some rows have none.

TRBJ2-1	.	TRBV11-2	many	CASSPVGGPNEQFF	TGTGCCAGCAGCCCTGTTGGGGGTCCAAATGAGCAGTTCTTC
TRBJ1-5	TRBD1	TRBV4-1	many	CASSAGTGIAQPQHF	TGCGCCAGCAGCGCCGGGACAGGGATCGCGCAGCCCCAGCATTTT
TRBJ2-2	TRBD2	TRBV12-3/TRBV12-4	many	CASLMGGTGELFF	TGTGCCAGTTTAATGGGAGGGACCGGGGAGCTGTTTTTT
TRBJ2-7	TRBD2	TRBV10-3	.	CAIRGTSGGREQYF	TGTGCCATCAGGGGGACTAGCGGGGGCCGCGAGCAGTACTTC
TRBJ1-1	.	TRBV7-6	.	CASRGATEAFF	TGTGCCAGCAGGGGGGCAACTGAAGCTTTCTTT
TRBJ1-2	.	TRBV30	many	CAGGEGGGYTF	TGTGCCGGGGGGGAGGGTGGTGGCTACACCTTC
TRBJ1-6	.	TRBV30	many	CAWTFSGSPLHF	TGTGCCTGGACTTTCTCCGGATCACCCCTCCACTTT
TRBJ2-1	.	TRBV7-3	many	CASSSVYADNEQFF	TGTGCCAGCAGCTCCGTGTACGCCGACAATGAGCAGTTCTTC
TRBJ1-1	TRBD1	TRBV5-1	once	CASSFGTASMNTEAFF	TGCGCCAGCAGCTTCGGGACAGCCTCGATGAACACTGAAGCTTTCTTT
TRBJ1-5	.	TRBV6-1	.	CASSDVWGGSQPQHF	TGTGCCAGCAGTGACGTTTGGGGAGGGAGTCAGCCCCAGCATTTT
TRBJ1-2	.	TRBV25-1	many	CASSEADRYYGYTF	TGTGCCAGCAGTGAAGCTGACCGCTACTATGGCTACACCTTC
TRBJ1-6	.	TRBV9	many	CASSARDGQNSPLHF	TGTGCCAGCAGCGCCCGGGATGGACAAAATTCACCCCTCCACTTT
TRBJ2-3	.	TRBV20-1	many	CSARDWAPPSTDTQYF	TGCAGTGCTAGAGATTGGGCACCTCCTAGCACAGATACGCAGTATTTT
TRBJ1-1	TRBD1	TRBV20-1	.	CSATWTGGTEAFF	TGCAGTGCTACATGGACAGGGGGCACTGAAGCTTTCTTT
TRBJ2-1	TRBD1	TRBV7-3	.	CTSSQGAGSCNEQFF	TGTACCAGCAGCCAGGGGGCTGGCTCCTGCAATGAGCAGTTCTTC
TRBJ2-2	.	TRBV7-2	.	CASRYTTGELFF	TGTGCCAGCAGATATACGACCGGGGAGCTGTTTTTT
TRBJ2-1	TRBD2	TRBV6-7	.	CASSYSARDGVAGVGEQFF	TGTGCCAGCAGTTACTCAGCCAGGGATGGGGTAGCGGGAGTGGGTGAGCAGTTCTTC
TRBJ1-3	TRBD1	TRBV4-1	many	CASSRRLTGEAGNTIYF	TGCGCCAGCAGCAGGAGACTTACAGGGGAGGCTGGAAACACCATATATTTT
TRBJ1-2	.	TRBV7-9	many	CASSLNNLNYGYTF	TGTGCCAGCAGCTTAAATAACTTGAACTATGGCTACACCTTC
TRBJ2-1	TRBD1	TRBV7-9	.	CASSPIRQGNKQFF	TGTGCCAGCAGCCCCATCCGACAGGGTAATAAGCAGTTCTTC
TRBJ2-7	.	TRBV3-1	many	CASSQDPLYEQYF	TGTGCCAGCAGCCAAGATCCCCTCTACGAGCAGTACTTC
TRBJ2-3	.	TRBV12-3/TRBV12-4	many	CASSPPRTVFSTDTQYF	TGTGCCAGCAGTCCCCCCAGGACTGTTTTTAGCACAGATACGCAGTATTTT
TRBJ1-3	.	TRBV20-1	many	CSAMTNSGNTIYF	TGCAGTGCTATGACAAACTCTGGAAACACCATATATTTT
TRBJ2-5	TRBD2	TRBV12-3/TRBV12-4	many	CASSLSGVQETQYF	TGTGCCAGCAGTTTAAGCGGGGTCCAAGAGACCCAGTACTTC
TRBJ1-1	.	TRBV11-2	.	CASTSGDSLEAFF	TGTGCCAGCACCTCAGGGGATAGTCTTGAAGCTTTCTTT
TRBJ2-5	TRBD2	TRBV6-4	.	CASSDSSGTSGQETQYF	TGTGCCAGCAGTGACTCGTCCGGGACTAGCGGTCAAGAGACCCAGTACTTC
TRBJ1-2	.	TRBV7-9	.	CASSLTGEANYGYTF	TGTGCCAGCAGCTTAACGGGAGAGGCTAACTATGGCTACACCTTC
TRBJ2-1	TRBD2	TRBV7-2	.	CASSPTSGYPPPEFF	TGTGCCAGCAGCCCGACTAGCGGGTACCCACCCCCGGAGTTCTTC
TRBJ1-3	.	TRBV7-6	.	CASSPNRAGNTTHF	TGTGCCAGCAGCCCCAACAGGGCTGGAAACACCACACATTTT
TRBJ2-5	TRBD2	TRBV19	.	CASSIDLGLAGEETQSF	TGTGCCAGTAGTATAGATCTGGGACTAGCGGGGGAAGAGACCCAGTCCTTC
TRBJ1-6	TRBD1	TRBV13	.	CASSLLSGTEDSPLHF	TGTGCCAGCAGCTTACTTTCCGGGACAGAGGATTCACCCCTCCACTTT
TRBJ2-7	.	TRBV2	.	CASSDRTAYSYEQYF	TGTGCCAGCAGTGATAGGACAGCATACTCCTACGAGCAGTACTTC
TRBJ2-6	TRBD2	TRBV7-2	many	CASSRLADISGANVLTF	TGTGCCAGCAGCCGACTAGCCGACATTTCTGGGGCCAACGTCCTGACTTTC
TRBJ2-5	.	TRBV19	many	CASSTSSTGRQYF	TGTGCCAGTAGTACCTCGTCGACCGGGCGGCAGTACTTC
TRBJ1-6	.	TRBV7-2	many	CASSLRNSPLHF	TGTGCCAGCAGCTTGAGAAATTCACCCCTCCACTTT
TRBJ2-7	.	TRBV3-1	many	CASSLRRTLPYEQYF	TGTGCCAGCAGCCTACGAAGGACACTCCCCTACGAGCAGTACTTC
TRBJ2-1	.	TRBV5-4	few	CASSSTRGAHNEQFF	TGTGCCAGCAGCAGCACCCGGGGGGCGCACAATGAGCAGTTCTTC
TRBJ2-1	.	TRBV11-2	.	CASSRLGRTGEQFF	TGTGCCAGCAGTCGACTAGGGAGGACGGGTGAGCAGTTCTTC
TRBJ1-2	TRBD1	TRBV7-9	.	CASSGRDRAYTF	TGTGCCAGCAGCGGGCGGGACAGGGCCTACACCTTC
TRBJ2-3	.	TRBV2	many	CASRKRASTDTQYF	TGTGCCAGCAGGAAGCGGGCCAGCACAGATACGCAGTATTTT
TRBJ2-7	.	TRBV11-2	many	CASSLEYSSYEQYF	TGTGCCAGCAGCTTAGAGTACAGTTCCTACGAGCAGTACTTC
TRBJ2-5	.	TRBV7-2	.	CASSLAGYETQYF	TGTGCCAGCAGCTTAGCTGGGTACGAGACCCAGTACTTC
TRBJ2-2	.	TRBV20-1	many	CSAGGGNTGELFF	TGCAGTGCAGGGGGGGGGAACACCGGGGAGCTGTTTTTT
TRBJ2-1	TRBD2	TRBV28	.	CASSRVSGRFNEQFF	TGTGCCAGCAGTCGAGTTAGCGGGAGGTTCAATGAGCAGTTCTTC
TRBJ2-5	.	TRBV7-9	many	CASSFSAGETQYF	TGTGCCAGCAGCTTTTCAGCGGGAGAGACCCAGTACTTC
TRBJ1-4	TRBD1	TRBV7-2	many	CASSSGTGMSEKLFF	TGTGCCAGCAGCTCAGGGACAGGGATGAGTGAAAAACTGTTTTTT
TRBJ2-3	TRBD2	TRBV5-1	many	CASSLLTSGGLPDTQYF	TGCGCCAGCAGCTTGCTAACTAGCGGGGGATTACCGGATACGCAGTATTTT
TRBJ2-1	TRBD2	TRBV4-1	many	CASSQVAGLYNEQFF	TGCGCCAGCAGCCAAGTAGCGGGACTCTACAATGAGCAGTTCTTC
TRBJ1-3	.	TRBV20-1	many	CSASRRGLSGNTIYF	TGCAGTGCTTCGCGGAGAGGCCTCTCTGGAAACACCATATATTTT